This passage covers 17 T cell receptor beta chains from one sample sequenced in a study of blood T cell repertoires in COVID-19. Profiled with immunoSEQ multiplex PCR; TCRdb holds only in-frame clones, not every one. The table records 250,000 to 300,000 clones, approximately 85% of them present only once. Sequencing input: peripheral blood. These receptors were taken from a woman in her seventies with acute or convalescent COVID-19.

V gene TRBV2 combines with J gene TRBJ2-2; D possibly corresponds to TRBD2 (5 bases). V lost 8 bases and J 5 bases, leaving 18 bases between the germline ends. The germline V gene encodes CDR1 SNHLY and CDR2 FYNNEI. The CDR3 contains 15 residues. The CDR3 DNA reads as TGTGCCAGCCAGGAACAGCAACCGGGGACCGGGGAGCTGTTTTTT. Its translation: CASQEQQPGTGELFF.

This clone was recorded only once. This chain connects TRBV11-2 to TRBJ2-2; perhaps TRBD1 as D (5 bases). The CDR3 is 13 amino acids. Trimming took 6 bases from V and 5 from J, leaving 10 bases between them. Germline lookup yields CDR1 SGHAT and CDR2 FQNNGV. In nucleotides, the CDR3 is TGTGCCAGCAGTCTGCAGGGTACCGGGGAGCTGTTTTTT. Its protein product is CASSLQGTGELFF.

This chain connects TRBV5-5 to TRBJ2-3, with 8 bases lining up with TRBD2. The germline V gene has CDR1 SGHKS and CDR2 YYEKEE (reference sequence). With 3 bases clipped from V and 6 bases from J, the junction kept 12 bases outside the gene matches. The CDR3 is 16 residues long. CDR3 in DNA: TGTGCCAGCAGCTCCCTCCATAGCGGGGCAAGGGATACGCAGTATTTT. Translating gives CASSSLHSGARDTQYF.

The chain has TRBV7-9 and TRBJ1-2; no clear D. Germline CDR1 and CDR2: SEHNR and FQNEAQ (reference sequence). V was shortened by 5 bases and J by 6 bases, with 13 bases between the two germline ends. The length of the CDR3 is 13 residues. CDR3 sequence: CASSARLGDGYTF. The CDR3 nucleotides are TGTGCCAGCAGCGCCAGACTCGGAGATGGCTACACCTTC.

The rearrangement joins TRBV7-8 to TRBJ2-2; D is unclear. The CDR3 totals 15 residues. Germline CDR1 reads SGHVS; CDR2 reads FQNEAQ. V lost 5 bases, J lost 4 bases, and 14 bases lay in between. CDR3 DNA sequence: TGTGCCAGCAGCCCTACCTTATCGAGCACCGGGGAGCTGTTTTTT. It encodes CASSPTLSSTGELFF.

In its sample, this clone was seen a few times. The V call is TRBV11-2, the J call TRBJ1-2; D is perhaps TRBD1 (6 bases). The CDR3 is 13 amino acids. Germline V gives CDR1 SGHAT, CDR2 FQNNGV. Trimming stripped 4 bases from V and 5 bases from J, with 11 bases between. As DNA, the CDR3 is TGTGCCAGCAGCTACTCAGGGGTTTATGGCTACACCTTC. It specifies CASSYSGVYGYTF.

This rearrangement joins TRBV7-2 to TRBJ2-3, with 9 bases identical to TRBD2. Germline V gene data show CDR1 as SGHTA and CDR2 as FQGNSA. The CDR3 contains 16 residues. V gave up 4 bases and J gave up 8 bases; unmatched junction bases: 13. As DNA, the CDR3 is TGTGCCAGCAGCTCCGCGCCGCTAGCGGGGCTTGGTACGCAGTATTTT. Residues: CASSSAPLAGLGTQYF.

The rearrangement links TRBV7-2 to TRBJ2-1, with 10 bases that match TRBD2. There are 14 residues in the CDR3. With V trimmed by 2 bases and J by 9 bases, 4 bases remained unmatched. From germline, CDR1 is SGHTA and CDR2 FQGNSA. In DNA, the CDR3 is TGTGCCAGCAGCTTACTAGCGGGGGAGAGTGAGCAGTTCTTC. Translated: CASSLLAGESEQFF. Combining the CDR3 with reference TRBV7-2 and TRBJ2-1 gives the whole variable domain GAGVSQSPSNKVTEKGKDVELRCDPISGHTALYWYRQSLGQGLEFLIYFQGNSAPDKSGLPSDRFSAERTGGSVSTLTIQRTQQEDSAVYLCASSLLAGESEQFFGPGTRLTVL.

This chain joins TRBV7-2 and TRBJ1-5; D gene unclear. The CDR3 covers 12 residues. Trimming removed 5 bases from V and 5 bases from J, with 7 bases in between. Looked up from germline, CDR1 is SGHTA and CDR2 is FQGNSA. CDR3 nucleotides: TGTGCCAGCAGCGTTTTAGATCAGCCCCAGCATTTT. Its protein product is CASSVLDQPQHF.

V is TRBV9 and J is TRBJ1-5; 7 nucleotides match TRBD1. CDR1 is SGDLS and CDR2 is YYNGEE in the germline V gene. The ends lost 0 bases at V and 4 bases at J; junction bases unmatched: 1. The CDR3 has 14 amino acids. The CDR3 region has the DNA TGTGCCAGCAGCGTAGGACAGGGTAATCAGCCCCAGCATTTT. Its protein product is CASSVGQGNQPQHF.

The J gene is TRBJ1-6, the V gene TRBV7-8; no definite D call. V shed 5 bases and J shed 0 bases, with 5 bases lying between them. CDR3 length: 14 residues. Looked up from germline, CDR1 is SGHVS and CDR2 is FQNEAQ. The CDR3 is CASSLSSYNSPLHF. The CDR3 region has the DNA TGTGCCAGCAGCCTTAGCTCCTATAATTCACCCCTCCACTTT.

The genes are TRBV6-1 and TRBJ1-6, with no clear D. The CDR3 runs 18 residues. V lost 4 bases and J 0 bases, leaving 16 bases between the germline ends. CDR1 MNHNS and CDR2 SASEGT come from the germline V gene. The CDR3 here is CASSGARRASSYNSPLHF. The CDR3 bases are TGTGCCAGCAGTGGGGCCCGGCGGGCAAGCTCCTATAATTCACCCCTCCACTTT.

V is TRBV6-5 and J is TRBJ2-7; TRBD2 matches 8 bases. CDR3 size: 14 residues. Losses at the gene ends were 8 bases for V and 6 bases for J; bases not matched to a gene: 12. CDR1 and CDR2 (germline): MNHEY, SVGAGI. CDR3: CASYGWRGEGEQYF. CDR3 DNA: TGTGCCAGCTACGGATGGCGGGGGGAAGGCGAGCAGTACTTC.

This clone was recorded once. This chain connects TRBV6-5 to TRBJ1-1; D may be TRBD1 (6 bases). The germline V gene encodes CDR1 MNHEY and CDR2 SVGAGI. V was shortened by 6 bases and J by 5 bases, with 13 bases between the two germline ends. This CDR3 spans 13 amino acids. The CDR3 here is CASREEGGTEAFF. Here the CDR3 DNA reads TGTGCCAGCAGGGAGGAAGGGGGAACTGAAGCTTTCTTT.

CDR3 residues: CASSLDGGEQFF. CDR3 DNA: TGTGCCAGCAGCTTAGACGGGGGTGAGCAGTTCTTC. J is TRBJ2-1 and V is TRBV7-3; tentatively, D is TRBD2 (6 bases). Germline V lookup: CDR1 SGHTA, CDR2 FQGTGA. Trimming stripped 2 bases from V and 9 bases from J, with 8 bases between. The CDR3 length is 12 residues.

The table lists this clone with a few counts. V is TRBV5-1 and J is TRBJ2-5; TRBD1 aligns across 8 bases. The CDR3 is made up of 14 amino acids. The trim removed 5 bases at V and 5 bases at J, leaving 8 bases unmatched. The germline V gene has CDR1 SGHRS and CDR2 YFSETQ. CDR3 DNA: TGCGCCAGCAGATCTGGACAGGGATGGGAGACCCAGTACTTC. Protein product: CASRSGQGWETQYF.

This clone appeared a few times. The CDR3 is CASSHPALQGSPLHF. The CDR3 DNA reads TGTGCCAGCAGCCACCCCGCCCTCCAGGGTTCACCCCTCCACTTT. The chain has TRBV2 and TRBJ1-6, with D possibly being TRBD1 (5 bases). Between the trimmed V and J ends, which lost 6 bases and 9 bases, there was a span of 18 bases. From germline, CDR1 is SNHLY and CDR2 FYNNEI. This CDR3 is built from 15 residues. The full variable domain, completed using reference TRBV2 and TRBJ1-6, is EPEVTQTPSHQVTQMGQEVILRCVPISNHLYFYWYRQILGQKVEFLVSFYNNEISEKSEIFDDQFSVERPDGSNFTLKIRSTKLEDSAMYFCASSHPALQGSPLHFGNGTRLTVT.